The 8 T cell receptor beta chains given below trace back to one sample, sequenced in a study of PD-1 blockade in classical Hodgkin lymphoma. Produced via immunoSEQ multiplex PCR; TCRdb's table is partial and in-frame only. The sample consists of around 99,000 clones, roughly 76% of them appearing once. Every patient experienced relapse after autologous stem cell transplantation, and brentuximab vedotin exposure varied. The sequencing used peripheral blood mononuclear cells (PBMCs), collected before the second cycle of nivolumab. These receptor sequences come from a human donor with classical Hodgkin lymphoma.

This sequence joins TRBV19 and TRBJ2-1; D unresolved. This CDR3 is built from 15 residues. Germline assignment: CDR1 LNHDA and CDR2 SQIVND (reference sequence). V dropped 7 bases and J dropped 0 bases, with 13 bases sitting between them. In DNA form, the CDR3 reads TGTGCCAGTAATAGGGTACCTAGCTCCTACAATGAGCAGTTCTTC. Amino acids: CASNRVPSSYNEQFF.

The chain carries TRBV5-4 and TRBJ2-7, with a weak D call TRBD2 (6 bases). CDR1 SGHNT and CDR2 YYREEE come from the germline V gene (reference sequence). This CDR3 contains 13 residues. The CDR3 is CAMGLIGVYEQYF. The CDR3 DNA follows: TGTGCTATGGGACTGATTGGGGTGTACGAGCAGTACTTC.

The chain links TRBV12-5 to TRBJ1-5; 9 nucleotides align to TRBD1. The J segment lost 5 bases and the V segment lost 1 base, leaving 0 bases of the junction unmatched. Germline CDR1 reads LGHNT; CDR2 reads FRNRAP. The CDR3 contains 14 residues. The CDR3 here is CASGLGDRDQPQHF. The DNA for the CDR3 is TGTGCTAGTGGTTTGGGGGACAGGGATCAGCCCCAGCATTTT.

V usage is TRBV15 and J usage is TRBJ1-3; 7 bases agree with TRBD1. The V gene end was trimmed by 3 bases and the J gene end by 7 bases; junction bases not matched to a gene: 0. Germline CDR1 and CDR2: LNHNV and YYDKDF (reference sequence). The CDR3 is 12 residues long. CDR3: CATSRDRNTIYF. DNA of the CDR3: TGTGCCACCAGCAGGGACAGGAACACCATATATTTT. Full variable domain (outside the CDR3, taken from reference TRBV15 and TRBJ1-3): DAMVIQNPRYQVTQFGKPVTLSCSQTLNHNVMYWYQQKSSQAPKLLFHYYDKDFNNEADTPDNFQSRRPNTSFCFLDIRSPGLGDTAMYLCATSRDRNTIYFGEGSWLTVV.

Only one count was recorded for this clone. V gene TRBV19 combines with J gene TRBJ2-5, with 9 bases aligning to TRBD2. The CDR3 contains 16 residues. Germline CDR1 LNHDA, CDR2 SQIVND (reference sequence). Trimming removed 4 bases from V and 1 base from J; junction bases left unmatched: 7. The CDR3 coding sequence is TGTGCCAGTAGTAGTTTGACTAGCGGTTTCCAAGAGACCCAGTACTTC. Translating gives CASSSLTSGFQETQYF.

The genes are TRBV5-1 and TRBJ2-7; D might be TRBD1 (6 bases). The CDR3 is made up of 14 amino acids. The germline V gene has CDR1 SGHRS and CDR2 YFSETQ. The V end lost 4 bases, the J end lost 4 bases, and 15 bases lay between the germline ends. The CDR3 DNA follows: TGCGCCAGCAGCGTTCAAGGACAGCTTTACGAGCAGTACTTC. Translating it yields CASSVQGQLYEQYF.

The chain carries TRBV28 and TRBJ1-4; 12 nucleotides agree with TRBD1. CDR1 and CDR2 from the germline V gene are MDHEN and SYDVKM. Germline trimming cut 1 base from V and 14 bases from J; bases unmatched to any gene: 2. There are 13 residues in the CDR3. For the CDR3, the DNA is TGTGCCAGCAGTTTATTGGGGACAGGGGGCCTGTTTTTT. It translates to CASSLLGTGGLFF.

Here the CDR3 DNA reads TGTGCCAGCAGCTTAGCGAGAGATTACGAGCAGTACTTC. This sequence encodes CASSLARDYEQYF. The chain carries TRBV7-2 and TRBJ2-7; D is uncertain. V lost 0 bases and J 4 bases, leaving 7 bases between the germline ends. Germline V lookup: CDR1 SGHTA, CDR2 FQGNSA. The CDR3 has 13 residues.